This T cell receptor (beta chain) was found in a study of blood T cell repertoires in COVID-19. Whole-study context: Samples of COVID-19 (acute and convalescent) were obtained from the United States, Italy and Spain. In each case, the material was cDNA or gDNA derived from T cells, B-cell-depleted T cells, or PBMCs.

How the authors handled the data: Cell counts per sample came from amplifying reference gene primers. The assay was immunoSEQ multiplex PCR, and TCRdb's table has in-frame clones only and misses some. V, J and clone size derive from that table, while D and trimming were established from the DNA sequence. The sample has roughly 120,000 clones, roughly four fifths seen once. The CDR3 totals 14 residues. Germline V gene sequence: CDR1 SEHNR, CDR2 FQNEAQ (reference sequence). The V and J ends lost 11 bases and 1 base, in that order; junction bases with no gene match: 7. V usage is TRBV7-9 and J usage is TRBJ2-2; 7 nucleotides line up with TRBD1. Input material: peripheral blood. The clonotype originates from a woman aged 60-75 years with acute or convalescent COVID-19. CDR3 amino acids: CAEGAWENTGELFF. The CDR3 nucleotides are TGTGCCGAGGGGGCCTGGGAGAACACCGGGGAGCTGTTTTTT. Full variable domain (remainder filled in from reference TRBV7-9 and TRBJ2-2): DTGVSQNPRHKITKRGQNVTFRCDPISEHNRLYWYRQTLGQGPEFLTYFQNEAQLEKSRLLSDRFSAERPKGSFSTLEIQRTEQGDSAMYLCAEGAWENTGELFFGEGSRLTVL.